What follows is one T cell receptor beta chain and its context. The antigen remains unidentified. Germline V gene data show CDR1 as ENHRY and CDR2 as SYGVKD. This CDR3 region has 17 residues. V dropped 0 bases and J dropped 3; count of bases not matched to a gene: 8. This entry comes from a study of CD8 T cells in ankylosing spondylitis. Study results and limitations: The study identified a TCR beta motif of roughly eight highly homologous variants that appeared characteristic of ankylosing spondylitis blood.

Using its own MiXCR run on the 5' RACE reads, TCRdb lists one record per CDR3 protein. The data show about 240,000 distinct CDR3 sequences, with less than 10% seen just once and 6.5% to 7% held by the top ten. The V call is TRBV10-3, the J call TRBJ2-1; TRBD2 aligns across 7 bases. The sample comprised blood, either unsorted or a sorted T cell fraction (not recorded which). The TCR originated in a male donor with ankylosing spondylitis or in good health (not recorded which). CDR3 DNA sequence: TGTGCCATCAGTGAGTCGTTCCTAGCGGAGCTCTACAATGAGCAGTTCTTC. Amino acid sequence: CAISESFLAELYNEQFF.